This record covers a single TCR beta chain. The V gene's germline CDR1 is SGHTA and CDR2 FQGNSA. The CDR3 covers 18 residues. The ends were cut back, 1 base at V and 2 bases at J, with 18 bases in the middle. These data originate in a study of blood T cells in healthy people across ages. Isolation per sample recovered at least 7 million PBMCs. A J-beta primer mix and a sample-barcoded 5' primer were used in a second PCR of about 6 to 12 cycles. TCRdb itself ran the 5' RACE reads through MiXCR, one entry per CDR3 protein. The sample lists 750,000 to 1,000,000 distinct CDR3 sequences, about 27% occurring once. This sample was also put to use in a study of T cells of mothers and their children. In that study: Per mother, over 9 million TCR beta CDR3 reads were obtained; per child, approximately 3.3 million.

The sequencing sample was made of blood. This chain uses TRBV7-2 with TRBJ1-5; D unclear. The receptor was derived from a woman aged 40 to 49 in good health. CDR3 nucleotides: TGTGCCAGCAGCTTAGTTTTCGCAGGATGGGATGGCAATCAGCCCCAGCATTTT. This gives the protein CASSLVFAGWDGNQPQHF.